The 13 T cell receptor beta chains below come from one sample, sequenced in a study of T cells in tuberculosis. Time point given: new active TB diagnosis, blood taken before or within 7 days of starting treatment. TCRdb keeps only in-frame clones here, not all; method: immunoSEQ multiplex PCR. The sample shows 25,000 to 30,000 clones, 90% to 95% of them seen only once. This material consisted of PBMCs, taken at tuberculosis diagnosis. The receptor source for this set is an adult with tuberculosis.

This chain joins TRBV6-4 and TRBJ2-1, with 9 bases matching TRBD2. J gave up 2 bases and V 6 bases, and 8 bases lay outside the gene matches. Looked up from germline, CDR1 is MRHNA and CDR2 is SNTAGT. CDR3 length equals 16 residues. The CDR3 region has the DNA TGTGCCAGCAGCTTTTCCGCGGGGGGGCCCTACAATGAGCAGTTCTTC. Its protein product is CASSFSAGGPYNEQFF.

The gene calls are TRBV27 and TRBJ1-2; 10 nucleotides agree with TRBD1. V shed 5 bases, J shed 1 base, and the junction held 4 bases outside the gene matches. Germline V gives CDR1 MNHEY, CDR2 SMNVEV (reference sequence). This CDR3 has 15 residues. The CDR3 region has the DNA TGTGCCAGCAGTGACCGGGACAGGGGTAACTATGGCTACACCTTC. It specifies CASSDRDRGNYGYTF.

This chain joins TRBV5-6 and TRBJ1-5; D gene uncertain. V shed 0 bases and J shed 7 bases, with 11 bases lying between them. Germline V gene data show CDR1 as SGHDT and CDR2 as YYEEEE. CDR3 size: 14 residues. In DNA, the CDR3 is TGTGCCAGCAGCTTGGGTGGGCTTCGCCAGCCCCAGCATTTT. It codes for CASSLGGLRQPQHF.

The chain has TRBV30 and TRBJ1-4; 8 positions match TRBD1. The CDR3 runs 15 residues. Looked up from germline, CDR1 is GTSNPN and CDR2 is SVGIG (reference sequence). V lost 0 bases, J lost 8 bases, and 8 bases stayed unmatched. CDR3 DNA: TGTGCCTGGAGTGTCGGAGGACAGGGTTGGGAAAAACTGTTTTTT. Its protein is CAWSVGGQGWEKLFF.

The chain joins TRBV2 to TRBJ1-2, with TRBD1 identical over 8 bases. CDR3 length: 15 residues. V lost 6 bases to trimming and J lost 3 bases; unmatched junction nucleotides: 9. Germline assignment: CDR1 SNHLY and CDR2 FYNNEI. The CDR3 reads CASSETGGMDYGYTF. The DNA of the CDR3 is TGTGCCAGCAGCGAAACAGGGGGAATGGACTATGGCTACACCTTC.

The chain employs TRBV19 and TRBJ2-4, with 7 positions matching TRBD2. V lost 3 bases, J lost 2 bases, and 1 base stayed unmatched. This CDR3 is built from 14 residues. Looked up from germline, CDR1 is LNHDA and CDR2 is SQIVND (reference sequence). CDR3 in amino acids: CASSIGGTKNIQYF. CDR3 nucleotide sequence: TGTGCCAGTAGTATCGGGGGGACCAAAAACATTCAGTACTTC.

This rearrangement joins TRBV5-6 to TRBJ2-7; 7 positions match TRBD1. This CDR3 is built from 13 residues. Germline V gene sequence: CDR1 SGHDT, CDR2 YYEEEE. Losses at the gene ends were 4 bases for V and 3 bases for J; bases not matched to a gene: 4. The CDR3 loop is CASSRGQSYEQYF. CDR3 bases: TGTGCCAGCAGCAGGGGACAGAGCTACGAGCAGTACTTC. The variable domain in full, with the rest retrieved from reference TRBV5-6 and TRBJ2-7, is DAGVTQSPTHLIKTRGQQVTLRCSPKSGHDTVSWYQQALGQGPQFIFQYYEEEERQRGNFPDRFSGHQFPNYSSELNVNALLLGDSALYLCASSRGQSYEQYFGPGTRLTVT.

This chain uses TRBV6-5 with TRBJ2-1; D may be TRBD2 (6 bases). The germline gives CDR1 MNHEY, CDR2 SVGAGI. V gave up 2 bases and J gave up 2 bases, with 10 bases separating them. This CDR3 is built from 15 residues. The CDR3 loop is CASSYVGGTYNEQFF. The DNA for the CDR3 is TGTGCCAGCAGTTACGTCGGGGGAACCTACAATGAGCAGTTCTTC.

This clone appeared once. The gene calls are TRBV5-4 and TRBJ2-3, with TRBD1 matching 8 bases. After removal of 0 bases from V and 3 bases from J, the junction contained 0 bases not matched to a gene. The CDR3 sequence is 14 residues long. CDR1 is SGHNT, CDR2 YYREEE, per germline (reference sequence). The chain's CDR3 is CASSLGTGTDTQYF. The CDR3 coding sequence is TGTGCCAGCAGCTTGGGGACAGGGACAGATACGCAGTATTTT.

The chain uses TRBV11-2 and TRBJ2-7; possible D gene TRBD2, 7 bases. The length of the CDR3 is 17 residues. Per germline, CDR1 SGHAT and CDR2 FQNNGV. V lost 3 bases to trimming and J lost 5 bases, with 23 bases between them. The CDR3 DNA reads TGTGCCAGCAGCTTGGGGGGGCAGCAGAGCTTCCCTAACGAGCAGTACTTC. Protein: CASSLGGQQSFPNEQYF. Full variable domain (missing parts from reference TRBV11-2 and TRBJ2-7): EAGVAQSPRYKIIEKRQSVAFWCNPISGHATLYWYQQILGQGPKLLIQFQNNGVVDDSQLPKDRFSAERLKGVDSTLKIQPAKLEDSAVYLCASSLGGQQSFPNEQYFGPGTRLTVT.

The genes are TRBV19 and TRBJ2-7; D perhaps matches TRBD2 (7 bases). V lost 6 bases to trimming and J lost 0 bases, with 18 bases between them. CDR3 length: 16 residues. Germline V gene lookup returns CDR1 LNHDA and CDR2 SQIVND (reference sequence). The CDR3 DNA is TGTGCCAGTAGAGCGGGGTCCGGGGGCCGCTCCTACGAGCAGTACTTC. Amino acids: CASRAGSGGRSYEQYF.

This chain connects TRBV2 to TRBJ2-4; 8 positions match TRBD1. The CDR3 runs 14 residues. V lost 6 bases and J lost 4; bases outside the gene matches: 5. From germline, CDR1 is SNHLY and CDR2 FYNNEI. This CDR3 is CASRAGTGKNIQYF. The CDR3 region has the DNA TGTGCCAGCAGGGCCGGGACAGGAAAAAACATTCAGTACTTC.

This clone was detected once. This chain uses TRBV2 with TRBJ2-7; 11 positions agree with TRBD2. CDR1 is SNHLY, CDR2 FYNNEI, per germline. The CDR3 spans 12 residues. Germline trimming cut 11 bases from V and 2 bases from J; bases unmatched to any gene: 2. CDR3 sequence: CASTSGAYEQYF. The CDR3 DNA follows: TGTGCCTCGACTAGCGGGGCCTACGAGCAGTACTTC.